One sample yielded the 14 T cell receptor beta chains listed below, sequenced in a study of CD8 T cells in Susac syndrome. The RNA, 0.5 to 1 ug, was put through reverse transcription using random hexamers. TCRdb redid the calling of the immunoSEQ multiplex PCR reads with MiXCR, one entry per CDR3 protein. The sample records 70,000 to 75,000 distinct CDR3 sequences, about 92% being singletons. Sequencing used CD4+ T cells from PBMCs. These TCRs come from a human donor with Susac syndrome.

V is TRBV11-1 and J is TRBJ1-1; D unclear. The CDR3 is 14 residues long. Trimming removed 4 bases at V and 4 bases at J, with 13 bases between. CDR1 and CDR2 from the germline V gene are SGHAT and FQDESV (reference sequence). The CDR3 is CASSSRRTGTEAFF. DNA for the CDR3: TGTGCCAGCAGCTCTCGACGGACGGGCACTGAAGCTTTCTTT.

The CDR3 DNA is TGTGCCAGCAGTGAATATAGGACCGGGGGCAGCCTGAGGGATACGCAGTATTTT. Amino acid sequence: CASSEYRTGGSLRDTQYF. The rearrangement uses TRBV25-1 and TRBJ2-3; D may correspond to TRBD1 or TRBD2 (6 bases each). CDR3 length equals 18 residues. Germline loops: CDR1 MGHDK, CDR2 SYGVNS. V was clipped by 0 bases and J by 6 bases, with 22 bases between them.

This chain links TRBV6-2 or TRBV6-3 with TRBJ2-7; tentative D call: TRBD2 (6 bases). V was trimmed by 1 base and J by 7 bases, leaving 14 bases between them. CDR1 and CDR2 from the germline V gene are MNHEY and SVGEGT. CDR3 length equals 14 residues. The CDR3 spells CASSYYGGQGEQYF. The CDR3 bases are TGTGCCAGCAGTTACTACGGAGGGCAAGGGGAGCAGTACTTC.

The chain joins TRBV29-1 to TRBJ1-1; D remains ambiguous. Trimming cost V 4 bases and J 3 bases, with 9 bases left between them. The CDR3 is made up of 12 amino acids. Germline loops: CDR1 SQVTM, CDR2 ANQGSEA. The CDR3 DNA sequence: TGCAGCGTTGTAGGCCAGCACACTGAAGCTTTCTTT. This codes for CSVVGQHTEAFF.

The chain combines TRBV28 with TRBJ1-4; tentatively, D is TRBD1 (6 bases). The V end lost 6 bases, the J end lost 7 bases, and 21 bases lay between the germline ends. The CDR3 totals 16 residues. Germline V gene sequence: CDR1 MDHEN, CDR2 SYDVKM. CDR3: CASRVDRRDWGEKLFF. The CDR3 DNA reads as TGTGCCAGCAGAGTCGACAGGAGGGATTGGGGTGAAAAACTGTTTTTT.

Written as DNA, the CDR3 is TGTGCCAGCAATCCCGACAGGGGCGTAAATCAGCCCCAGCATTTT. This codes for CASNPDRGVNQPQHF. The chain combines TRBV28 with TRBJ1-5, with TRBD1 identical over 8 bases. This CDR3 region has 15 residues. In germline, CDR1 is MDHEN, CDR2 SYDVKM. J was trimmed by 4 bases and V by 7 bases; bases with no gene match: 9.

The chain uses TRBV2 and TRBJ1-6; possibly TRBD1 for D (5 bases). V was pared by 6 bases and J by 6 bases, with 9 bases between. This CDR3 spans 13 amino acids. Germline CDR1 reads SNHLY; CDR2 reads FYNNEI. CDR3 amino acids: CASSDRFNSPLHF. The CDR3 region has the DNA TGTGCCAGCAGCGACAGATTTAATTCACCCCTCCACTTT.

The rearrangement links TRBV7-9 to TRBJ2-1; D gene uncertain. The CDR3 totals 13 residues. CDR1 and CDR2 (germline): SEHNR, FQNEAQ (reference sequence). V was trimmed by 5 bases and J by 8 bases, leaving 13 bases between them. For the CDR3, the DNA is TGTGCCAGCAGCCCTCCCTCTCGGTATGAGCAGTTCTTC. It translates to CASSPPSRYEQFF.

J is TRBJ2-5 and V is TRBV11-2, with D perhaps matching TRBD2 (5 bases). This CDR3 spans 12 amino acids. V lost 8 bases, J lost 5 bases, and 12 bases lay in between. The germline V gene encodes CDR1 SGHAT and CDR2 FQNNGV. The CDR3 DNA is TGTGCCAGCGGAGCGGTACGGGAGACCCAGTACTTC. Protein sequence: CASGAVRETQYF.

The chain recombines TRBV6-6 with TRBJ2-5; D might be TRBD1 or TRBD2, each matching 6 bases. This CDR3 spans 16 amino acids. V shed 2 bases and J shed 2 bases, with 15 bases lying between them. Per the germline V gene, CDR1 is MNHNY and CDR2 is SVGAGI (reference sequence). The chain's CDR3 is CASSYPRGPSQETQYF. The CDR3 DNA is TGTGCCAGCAGTTACCCCCGGGGGCCTTCACAAGAGACCCAGTACTTC.

This chain links TRBV6-2 or TRBV6-3 with TRBJ2-7; D possibly corresponds to TRBD1 (5 bases). Germline CDR1 MNHEY, CDR2 SVGEGT. The CDR3 length is 13 residues. Deletions cut 5 bases from V and 3 bases from J, with 11 bases between. This CDR3 reads CASSPSTDYEQYF. CDR3 in DNA: TGTGCCAGCAGTCCATCGACAGACTACGAGCAGTACTTC.

The chain uses TRBV7-2 and TRBJ1-2; 7 positions agree with TRBD1. J lost 4 bases, V lost 7 bases, and 12 bases had no gene match. This CDR3 region has 15 residues. CDR1 is SGHTA, CDR2 FQGNSA, per germline. This chain's CDR3 is CASTTDRTFAYGYTF. CDR3 in DNA: TGTGCCAGCACCACGGACAGGACCTTCGCCTATGGCTACACCTTC.

The chain has TRBV12-3 or TRBV12-4 and TRBJ1-4; no reliable D call. This CDR3 is 16 amino acids long. V lost 3 bases and J 0 bases, leaving 11 bases between the germline ends. The CDR3 loop is CASSFDGTATNEKLFF. The CDR3 coding sequence is TGTGCCAGCAGTTTTGACGGAACTGCAACTAATGAAAAACTGTTTTTT.

This chain uses TRBV18 with TRBJ1-1; TRBD1 might be the D (5 bases). Germline CDR1 KGHSH, CDR2 LQKENI. With 3 bases removed from V and 4 bases from J, the gap between germline ends came to 15 bases. CDR3 size: 15 residues. This chain's CDR3 is CASSPAAARGTEAFF. The CDR3 DNA reads TGTGCCAGCTCACCGGCAGCGGCTAGGGGCACTGAAGCTTTCTTT.